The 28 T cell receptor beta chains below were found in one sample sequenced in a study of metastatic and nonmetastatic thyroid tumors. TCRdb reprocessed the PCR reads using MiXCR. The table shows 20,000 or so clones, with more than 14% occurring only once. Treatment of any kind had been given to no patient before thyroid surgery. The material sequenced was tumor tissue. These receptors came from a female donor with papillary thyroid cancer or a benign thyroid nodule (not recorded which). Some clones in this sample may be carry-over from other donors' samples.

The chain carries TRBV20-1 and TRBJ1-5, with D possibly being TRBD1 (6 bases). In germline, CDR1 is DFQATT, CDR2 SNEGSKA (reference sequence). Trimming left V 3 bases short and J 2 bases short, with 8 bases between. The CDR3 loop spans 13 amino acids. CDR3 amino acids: CSARGAGNQPQHF. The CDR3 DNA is TGCAGTGCTAGGGGGGCAGGCAATCAGCCCCAGCATTTT.

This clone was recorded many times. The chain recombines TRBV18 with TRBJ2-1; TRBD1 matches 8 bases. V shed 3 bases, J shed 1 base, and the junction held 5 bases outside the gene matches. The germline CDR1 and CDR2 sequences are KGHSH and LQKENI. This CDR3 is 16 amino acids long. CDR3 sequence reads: CASSPLTGGSYNEQFF. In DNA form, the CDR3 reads TGTGCCAGCTCACCCCTAACAGGGGGGTCCTACAATGAGCAGTTCTTC.

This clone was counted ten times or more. This CDR3 reads CASSQDGGLAGAQYF. CDR3 nucleotides: TGTGCCAGCAGCCAAGATGGGGGACTAGCGGGAGCTCAGTACTTC. V and J are TRBV3-1 and TRBJ2-4, with 14 bases that match TRBD2. The ends lost 0 bases at V and 12 bases at J; junction bases unmatched: 4. The CDR3 is made up of 15 amino acids. CDR1 and CDR2 from the germline V gene are LGHDT and YNNKEL (reference sequence).

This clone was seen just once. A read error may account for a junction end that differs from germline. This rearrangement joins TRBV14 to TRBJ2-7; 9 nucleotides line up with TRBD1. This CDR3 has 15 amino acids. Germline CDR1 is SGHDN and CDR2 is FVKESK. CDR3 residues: CACSRKQGAVYEQYF. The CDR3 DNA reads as TGTGCCTGCAGCAGAAAACAGGGGGCAGTTTACGAGCAGTACTTC.

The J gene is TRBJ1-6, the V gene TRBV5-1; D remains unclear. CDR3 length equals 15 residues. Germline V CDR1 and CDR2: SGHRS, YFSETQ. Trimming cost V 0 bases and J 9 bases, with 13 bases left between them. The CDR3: CASSLGTVICSPLHF. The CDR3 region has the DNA TGCGCCAGCAGCTTGGGCACAGTCATCTGTTCACCCCTCCACTTT. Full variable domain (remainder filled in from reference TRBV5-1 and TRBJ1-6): KAGVTQTPRYLIKTRGQQVTLSCSPISGHRSVSWYQQTPGQGLQFLFEYFSETQRNKGNFPGRFSGRQFSNSRSEMNVSTLELGDSALYLCASSLGTVICSPLHFGNGTRLTVT.

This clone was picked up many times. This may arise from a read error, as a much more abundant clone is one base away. Here the CDR3 DNA reads TGTGCCAGCAGCGTAGCAGGAGGGTCGGTGAACACCGGGGAGCTGTTTTTT. It codes for CASSVAGGSVNTGELFF. The rearrangement joins TRBV9 to TRBJ2-2; tentatively, D is TRBD2 (6 bases). Germline V gene data show CDR1 as SGDLS and CDR2 as YYNGEE. This CDR3 comprises 17 residues. V dropped 0 bases and J dropped 1 base, with 13 bases sitting between them.

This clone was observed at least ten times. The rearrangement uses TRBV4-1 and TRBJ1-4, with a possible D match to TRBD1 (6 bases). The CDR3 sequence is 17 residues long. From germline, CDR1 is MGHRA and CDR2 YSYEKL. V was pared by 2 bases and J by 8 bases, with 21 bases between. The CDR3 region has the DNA TGCGCCAGCAGCCAAAATCTCGGACAGCTTAGAGGGGAAAAACTGTTTTTT. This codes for CASSQNLGQLRGEKLFF.

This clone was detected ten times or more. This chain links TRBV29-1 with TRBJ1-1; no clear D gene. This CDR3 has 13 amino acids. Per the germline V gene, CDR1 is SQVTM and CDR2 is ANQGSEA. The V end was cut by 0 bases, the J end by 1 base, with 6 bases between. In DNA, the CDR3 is TGCAGCGTTGAAGATATAGCGAACACTGAAGCTTTCTTT. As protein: CSVEDIANTEAFF.

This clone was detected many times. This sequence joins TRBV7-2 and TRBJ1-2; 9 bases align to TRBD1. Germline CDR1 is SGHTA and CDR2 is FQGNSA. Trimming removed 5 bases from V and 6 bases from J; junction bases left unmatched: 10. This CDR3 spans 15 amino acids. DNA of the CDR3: TGTGCCAGCAGCGTGACAGGGGGGAGTAATAATGGCTACACCTTC. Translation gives CASSVTGGSNNGYTF.

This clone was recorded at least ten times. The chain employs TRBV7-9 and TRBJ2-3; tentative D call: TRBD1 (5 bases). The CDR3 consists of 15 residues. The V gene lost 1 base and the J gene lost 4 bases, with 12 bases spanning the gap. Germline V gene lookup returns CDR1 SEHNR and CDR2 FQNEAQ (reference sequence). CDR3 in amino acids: CASSLGGGPSDTQYF. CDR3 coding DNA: TGTGCCAGCAGCTTAGGGGGCGGCCCGTCAGATACGCAGTATTTT.

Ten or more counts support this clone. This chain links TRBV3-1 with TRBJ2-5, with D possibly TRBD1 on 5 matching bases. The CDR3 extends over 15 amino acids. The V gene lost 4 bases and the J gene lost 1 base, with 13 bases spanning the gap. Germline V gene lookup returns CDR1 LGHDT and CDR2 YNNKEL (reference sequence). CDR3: CASSRPWGVQETQYF. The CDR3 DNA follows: TGTGCCAGCAGCCGCCCCTGGGGCGTCCAAGAGACCCAGTACTTC.

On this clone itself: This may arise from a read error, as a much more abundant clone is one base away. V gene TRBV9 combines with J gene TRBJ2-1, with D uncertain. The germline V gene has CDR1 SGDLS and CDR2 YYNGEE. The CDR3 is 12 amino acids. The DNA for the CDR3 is TGTGCCAGCAGCGTCCAGTTCGATGAGCATTTCTTC. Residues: CASSVQFDEHFF.

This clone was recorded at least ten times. The CDR3 loop reads CASSFGDRYEAFF. CDR3 DNA: TGTGCCAGCAGCTTTGGGGACAGGTATGAAGCTTTCTTT. The chain is built from TRBV11-3 and TRBJ1-1, with 8 bases that match TRBD1. The CDR3 contains 13 residues. Looked up from germline, CDR1 is SGHNT and CDR2 is YENEEA. With V trimmed by 3 bases and J by 7 bases, 4 bases remained unmatched.

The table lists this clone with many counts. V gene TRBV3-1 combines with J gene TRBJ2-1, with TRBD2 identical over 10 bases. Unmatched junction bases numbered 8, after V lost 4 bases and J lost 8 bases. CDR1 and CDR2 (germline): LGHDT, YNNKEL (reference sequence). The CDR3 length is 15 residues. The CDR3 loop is CASSPVAGGRDEQFF. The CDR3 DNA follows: TGTGCCAGCAGCCCTGTAGCGGGGGGACGGGATGAGCAGTTCTTC.

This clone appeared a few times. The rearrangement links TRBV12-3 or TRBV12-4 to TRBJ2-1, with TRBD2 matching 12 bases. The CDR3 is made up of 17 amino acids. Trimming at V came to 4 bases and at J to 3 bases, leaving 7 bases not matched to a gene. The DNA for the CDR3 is TGTGCCAGCAGTTCCCTCCGGACTAGCGGGAACTACAATGAGCAGTTCTTC. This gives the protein CASSSLRTSGNYNEQFF.

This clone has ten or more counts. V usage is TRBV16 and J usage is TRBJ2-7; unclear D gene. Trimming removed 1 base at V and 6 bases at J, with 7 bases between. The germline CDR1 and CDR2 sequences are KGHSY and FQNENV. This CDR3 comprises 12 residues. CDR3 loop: CASSQLISEQYF. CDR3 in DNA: TGTGCCAGCAGCCAATTGATAAGCGAGCAGTACTTC.

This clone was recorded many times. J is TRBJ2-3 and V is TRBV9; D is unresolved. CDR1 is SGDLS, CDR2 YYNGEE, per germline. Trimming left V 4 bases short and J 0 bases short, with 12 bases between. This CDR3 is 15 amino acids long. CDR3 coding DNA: TGTGCCAGCAGCCCGACCCCGGGTAGCACAGATACGCAGTATTTT. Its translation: CASSPTPGSTDTQYF.

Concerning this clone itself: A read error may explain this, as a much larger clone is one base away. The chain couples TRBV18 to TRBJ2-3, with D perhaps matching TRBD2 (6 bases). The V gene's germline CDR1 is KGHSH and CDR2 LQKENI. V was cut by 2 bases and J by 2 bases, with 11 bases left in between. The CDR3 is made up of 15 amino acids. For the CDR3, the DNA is TGTGCCAGCTCACCATCTGGCGGGGACACAGATACGCAGTATTTT. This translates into CASSPSGGDTDTQYF.

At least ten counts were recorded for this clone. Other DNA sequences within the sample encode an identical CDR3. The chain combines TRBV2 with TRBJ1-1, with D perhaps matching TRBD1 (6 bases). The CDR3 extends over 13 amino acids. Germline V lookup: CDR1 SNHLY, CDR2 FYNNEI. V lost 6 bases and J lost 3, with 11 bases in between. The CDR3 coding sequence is TGTGCCAGCAGGCCAGGGGAGGACACTGAAGCTTTCTTT. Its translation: CASRPGEDTEAFF.

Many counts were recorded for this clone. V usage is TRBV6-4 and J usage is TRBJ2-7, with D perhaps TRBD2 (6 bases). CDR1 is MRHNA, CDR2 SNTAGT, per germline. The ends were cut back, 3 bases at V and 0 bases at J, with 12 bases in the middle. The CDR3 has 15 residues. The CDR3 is CASSEQAGSSYEQYF. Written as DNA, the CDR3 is TGTGCCAGCAGTGAACAAGCGGGCAGCTCCTACGAGCAGTACTTC.

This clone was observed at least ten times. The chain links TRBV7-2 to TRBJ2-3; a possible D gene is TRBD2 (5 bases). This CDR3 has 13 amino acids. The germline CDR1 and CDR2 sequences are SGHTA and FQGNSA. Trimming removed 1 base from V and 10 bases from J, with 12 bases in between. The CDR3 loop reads CASSLEQRDPQYF. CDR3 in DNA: TGTGCCAGCAGCTTAGAACAGAGGGATCCGCAGTATTTT. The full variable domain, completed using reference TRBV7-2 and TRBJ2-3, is GAGVSQSPSNKVTEKGKDVELRCDPISGHTALYWYRQSLGQGLEFLIYFQGNSAPDKSGLPSDRFSAERTGGSVSTLTIQRTQQEDSAVYLCASSLEQRDPQYFGPGTRLTVL.

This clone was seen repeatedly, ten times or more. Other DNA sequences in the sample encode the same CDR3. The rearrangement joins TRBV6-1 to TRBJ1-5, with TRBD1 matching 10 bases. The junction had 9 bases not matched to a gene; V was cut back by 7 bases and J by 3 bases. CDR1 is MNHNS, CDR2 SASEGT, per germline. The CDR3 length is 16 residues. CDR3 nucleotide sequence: TGTGCCAGCACCCCCTCCGGGACAGGGGTCAATCAGCCCCAGCATTTT. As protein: CASTPSGTGVNQPQHF.

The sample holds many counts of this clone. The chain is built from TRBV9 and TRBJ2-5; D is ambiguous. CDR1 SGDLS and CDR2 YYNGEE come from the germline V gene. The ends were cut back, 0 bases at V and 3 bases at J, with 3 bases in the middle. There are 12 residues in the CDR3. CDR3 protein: CASSVAEETQYF. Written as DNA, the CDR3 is TGTGCCAGCAGCGTAGCAGAAGAGACCCAGTACTTC.

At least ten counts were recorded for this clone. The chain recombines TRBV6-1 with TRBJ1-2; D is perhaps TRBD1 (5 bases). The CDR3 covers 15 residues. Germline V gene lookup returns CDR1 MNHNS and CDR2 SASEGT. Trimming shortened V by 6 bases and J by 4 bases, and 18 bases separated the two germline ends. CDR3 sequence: CASSMGPMGSYGYTF. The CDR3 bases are TGTGCCAGCAGCATGGGGCCAATGGGGAGCTATGGCTACACCTTC.

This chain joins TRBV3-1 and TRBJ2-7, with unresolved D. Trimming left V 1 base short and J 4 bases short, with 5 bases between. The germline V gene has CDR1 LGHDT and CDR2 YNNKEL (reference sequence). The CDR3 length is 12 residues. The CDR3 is CASSQVKYEQYF. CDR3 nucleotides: TGTGCCAGCAGCCAAGTTAAGTACGAGCAGTACTTC.

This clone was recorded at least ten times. The CDR3 DNA reads TGTGCCAGCAGCCAGAACAGGGGGGAGCCCCAGCATTTT. This sequence encodes CASSQNRGEPQHF. The chain carries TRBV3-1 and TRBJ1-5, with 8 bases fitting TRBD1. CDR1 and CDR2 (germline): LGHDT, YNNKEL (reference sequence). J was trimmed by 8 bases and V by 3 bases; bases with no gene match: 3. This CDR3 comprises 13 residues.

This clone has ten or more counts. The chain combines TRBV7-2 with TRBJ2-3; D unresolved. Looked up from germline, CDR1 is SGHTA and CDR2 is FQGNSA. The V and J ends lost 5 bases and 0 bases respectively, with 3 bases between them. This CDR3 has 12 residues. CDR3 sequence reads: CASSISTDTQYF. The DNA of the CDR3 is TGTGCCAGCAGCATCAGCACAGATACGCAGTATTTT.

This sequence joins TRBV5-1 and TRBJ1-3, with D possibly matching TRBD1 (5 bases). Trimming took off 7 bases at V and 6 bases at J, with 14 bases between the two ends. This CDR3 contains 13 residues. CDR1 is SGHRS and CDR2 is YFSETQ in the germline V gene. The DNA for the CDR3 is TGCGCCAGCGGTCAAGGGGCTGTAAACACCATATATTTT. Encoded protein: CASGQGAVNTIYF.